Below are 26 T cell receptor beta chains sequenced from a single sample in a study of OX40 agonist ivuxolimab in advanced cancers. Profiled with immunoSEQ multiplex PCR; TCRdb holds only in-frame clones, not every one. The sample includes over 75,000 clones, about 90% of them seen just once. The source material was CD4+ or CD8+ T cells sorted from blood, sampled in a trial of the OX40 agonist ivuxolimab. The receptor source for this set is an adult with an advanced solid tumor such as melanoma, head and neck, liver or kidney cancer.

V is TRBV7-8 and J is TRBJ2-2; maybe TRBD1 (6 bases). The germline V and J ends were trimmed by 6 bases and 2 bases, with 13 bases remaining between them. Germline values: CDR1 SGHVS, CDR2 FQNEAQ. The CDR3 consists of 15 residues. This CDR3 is CASRATGHNTGELFF. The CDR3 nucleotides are TGTGCCAGCAGAGCCACGGGACATAACACCGGGGAGCTGTTTTTT.

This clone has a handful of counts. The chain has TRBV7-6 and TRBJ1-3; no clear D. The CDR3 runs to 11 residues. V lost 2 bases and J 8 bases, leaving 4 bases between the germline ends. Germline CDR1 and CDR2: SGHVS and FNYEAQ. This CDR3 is CASSLSHTIYF. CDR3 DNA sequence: TGTGCCAGCAGCTTATCGCACACCATATATTTT.

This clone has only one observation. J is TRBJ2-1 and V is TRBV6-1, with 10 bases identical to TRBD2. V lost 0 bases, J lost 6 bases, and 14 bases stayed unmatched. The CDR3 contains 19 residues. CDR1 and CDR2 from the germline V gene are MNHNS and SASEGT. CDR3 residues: CASSEAPRASGSWGNEQFF. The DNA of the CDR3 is TGTGCCAGCAGTGAAGCGCCCCGGGCTAGCGGGAGTTGGGGCAATGAGCAGTTCTTC.

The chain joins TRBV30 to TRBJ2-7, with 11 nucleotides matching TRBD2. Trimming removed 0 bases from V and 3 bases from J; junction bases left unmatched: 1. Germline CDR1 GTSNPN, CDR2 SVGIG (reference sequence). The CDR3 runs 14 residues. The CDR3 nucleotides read TGTGCCTGGAGTGTACTAGCGGGGGACTACGAGCAGTACTTC. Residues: CAWSVLAGDYEQYF.

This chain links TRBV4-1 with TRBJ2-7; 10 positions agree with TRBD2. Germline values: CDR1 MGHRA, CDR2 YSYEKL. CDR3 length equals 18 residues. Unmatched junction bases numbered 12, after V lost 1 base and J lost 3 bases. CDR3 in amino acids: CASSQGSRLGTSDYEQYF. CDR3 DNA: TGCGCCAGCAGCCAAGGATCCAGACTCGGGACTAGCGACTACGAGCAGTACTTC.

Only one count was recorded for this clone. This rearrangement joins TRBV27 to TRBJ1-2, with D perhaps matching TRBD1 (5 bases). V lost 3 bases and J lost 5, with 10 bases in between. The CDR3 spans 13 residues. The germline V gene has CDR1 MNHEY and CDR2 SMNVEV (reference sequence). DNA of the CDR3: TGTGCCAGCAGTTTTGGGGGGAGGTATGGCTACACCTTC. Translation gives CASSFGGRYGYTF.

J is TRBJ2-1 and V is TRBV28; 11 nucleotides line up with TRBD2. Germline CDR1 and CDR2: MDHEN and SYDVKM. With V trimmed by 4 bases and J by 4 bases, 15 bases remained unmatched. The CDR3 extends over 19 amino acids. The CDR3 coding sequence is TGTGCCAGCAGTTCCCAGGGACTAGCGGCGAAGGGACTGTACAATGAGCAGTTCTTC. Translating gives CASSSQGLAAKGLYNEQFF.

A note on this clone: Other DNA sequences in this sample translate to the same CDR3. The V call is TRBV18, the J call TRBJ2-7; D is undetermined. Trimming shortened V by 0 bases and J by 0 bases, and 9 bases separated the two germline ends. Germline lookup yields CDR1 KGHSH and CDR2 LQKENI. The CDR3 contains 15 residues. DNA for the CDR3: TGTGCCAGCTCACCACCGGGGTCAGACTCCTACGAGCAGTACTTC. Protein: CASSPPGSDSYEQYF.

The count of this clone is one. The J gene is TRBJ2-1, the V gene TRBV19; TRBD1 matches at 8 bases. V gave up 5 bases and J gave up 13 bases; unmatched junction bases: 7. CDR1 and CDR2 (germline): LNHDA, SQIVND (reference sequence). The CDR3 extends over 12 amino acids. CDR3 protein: CASSPRQGYQFF. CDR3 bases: TGTGCCAGTAGTCCTAGACAGGGGTATCAGTTCTTC.

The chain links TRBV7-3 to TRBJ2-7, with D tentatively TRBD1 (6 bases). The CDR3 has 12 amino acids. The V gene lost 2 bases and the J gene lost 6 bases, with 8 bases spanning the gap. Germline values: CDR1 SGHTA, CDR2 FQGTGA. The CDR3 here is CASSLLGGEQYF. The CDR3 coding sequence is TGTGCCAGCAGCTTATTAGGGGGCGAGCAGTACTTC.

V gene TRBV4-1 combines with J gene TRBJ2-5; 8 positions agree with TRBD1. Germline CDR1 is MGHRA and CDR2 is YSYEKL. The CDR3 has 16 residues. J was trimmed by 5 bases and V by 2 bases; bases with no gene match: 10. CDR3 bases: TGCGCCAGCAGCCAAAAGGCTCACAGGGGGGTGGAGACCCAGTACTTC. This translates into CASSQKAHRGVETQYF.

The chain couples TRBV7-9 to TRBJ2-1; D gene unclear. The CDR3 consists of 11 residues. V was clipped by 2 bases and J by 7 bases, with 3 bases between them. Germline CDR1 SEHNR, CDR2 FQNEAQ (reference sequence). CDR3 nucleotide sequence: TGTGCCAGCAGCTTATCAAATGAGCAGTTCTTC. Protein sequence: CASSLSNEQFF.

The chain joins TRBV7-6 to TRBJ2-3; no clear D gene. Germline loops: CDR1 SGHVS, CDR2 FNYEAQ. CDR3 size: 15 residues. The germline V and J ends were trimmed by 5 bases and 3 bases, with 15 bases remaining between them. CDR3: CASSPSRIGTDTQYF. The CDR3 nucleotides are TGTGCCAGCAGCCCCAGCCGTATTGGTACAGATACGCAGTATTTT.

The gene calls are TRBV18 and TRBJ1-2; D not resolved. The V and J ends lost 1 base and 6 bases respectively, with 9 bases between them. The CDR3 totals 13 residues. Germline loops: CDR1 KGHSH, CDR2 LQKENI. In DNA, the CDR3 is TGTGCCAGCTCACCACGATCAAAGGATGGCTACACCTTC. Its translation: CASSPRSKDGYTF.

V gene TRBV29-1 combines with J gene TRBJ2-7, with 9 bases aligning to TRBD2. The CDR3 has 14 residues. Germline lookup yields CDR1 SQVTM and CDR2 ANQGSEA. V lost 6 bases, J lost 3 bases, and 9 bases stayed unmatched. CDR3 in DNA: TGCAGCGTACCCGGGACTAGCAGCCTCTACGAGCAGTACTTC. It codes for CSVPGTSSLYEQYF.

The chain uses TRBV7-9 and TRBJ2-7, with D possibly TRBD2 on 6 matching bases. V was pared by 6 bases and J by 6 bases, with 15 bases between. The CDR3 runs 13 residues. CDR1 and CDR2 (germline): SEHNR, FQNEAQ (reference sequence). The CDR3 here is CASREGLAGEQYF. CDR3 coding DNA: TGTGCCAGCAGGGAGGGGCTAGCCGGCGAGCAGTACTTC.

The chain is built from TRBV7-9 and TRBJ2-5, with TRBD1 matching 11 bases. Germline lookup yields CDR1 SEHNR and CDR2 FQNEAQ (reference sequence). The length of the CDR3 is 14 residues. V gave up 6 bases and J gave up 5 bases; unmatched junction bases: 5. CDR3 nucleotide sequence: TGTGCCAGCAGGGACAGGGGGCCGGGGGAGACCCAGTACTTC. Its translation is CASRDRGPGETQYF.

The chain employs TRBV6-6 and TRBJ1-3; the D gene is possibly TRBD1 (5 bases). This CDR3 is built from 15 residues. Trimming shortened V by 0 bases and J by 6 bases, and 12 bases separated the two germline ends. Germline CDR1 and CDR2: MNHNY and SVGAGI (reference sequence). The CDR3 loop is CASSYSRGDSNTIYF. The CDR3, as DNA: TGTGCCAGCAGTTACTCGCGTGGGGACTCAAACACCATATATTTT.

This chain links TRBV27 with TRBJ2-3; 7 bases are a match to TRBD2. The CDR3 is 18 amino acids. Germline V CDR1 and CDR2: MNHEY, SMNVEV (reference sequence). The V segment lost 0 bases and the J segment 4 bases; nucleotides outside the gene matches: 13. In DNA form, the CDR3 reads TGTGCCAGCAGTTTATCTAGGATGTCGGGGAGGGGCCCAGATACGCAGTATTTT. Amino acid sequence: CASSLSRMSGRGPDTQYF.

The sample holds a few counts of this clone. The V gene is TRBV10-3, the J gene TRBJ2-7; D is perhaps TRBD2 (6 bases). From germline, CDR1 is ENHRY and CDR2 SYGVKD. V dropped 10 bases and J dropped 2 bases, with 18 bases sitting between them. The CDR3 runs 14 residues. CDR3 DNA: TGTGCCAGCACCCTTGGGACTGGGGCCTACGAGCAGTACTTC. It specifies CASTLGTGAYEQYF.

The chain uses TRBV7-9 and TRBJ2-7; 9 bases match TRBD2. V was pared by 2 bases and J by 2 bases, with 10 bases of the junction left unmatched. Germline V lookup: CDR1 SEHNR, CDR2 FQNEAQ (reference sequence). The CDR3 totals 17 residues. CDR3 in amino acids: CASSLYVLTSGTYEQYF. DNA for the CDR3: TGTGCCAGCAGCTTATACGTTTTGACTAGCGGCACCTACGAGCAGTACTTC. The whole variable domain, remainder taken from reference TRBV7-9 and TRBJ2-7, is DTGVSQNPRHKITKRGQNVTFRCDPISEHNRLYWYRQTLGQGPEFLTYFQNEAQLEKSRLLSDRFSAERPKGSFSTLEIQRTEQGDSAMYLCASSLYVLTSGTYEQYFGPGTRLTVT.

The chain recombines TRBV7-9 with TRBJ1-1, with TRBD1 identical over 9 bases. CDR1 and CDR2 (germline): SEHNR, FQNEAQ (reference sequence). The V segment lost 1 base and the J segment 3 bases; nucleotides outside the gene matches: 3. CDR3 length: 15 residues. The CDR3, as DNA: TGTGCCAGCAGCTTAGATGGGGACAGGGACACTGAAGCTTTCTTT. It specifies CASSLDGDRDTEAFF.

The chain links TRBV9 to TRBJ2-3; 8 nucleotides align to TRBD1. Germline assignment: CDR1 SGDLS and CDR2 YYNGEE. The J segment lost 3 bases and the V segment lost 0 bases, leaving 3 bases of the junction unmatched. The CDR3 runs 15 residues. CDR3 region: CASSVETGETDTQYF. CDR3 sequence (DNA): TGTGCCAGCAGCGTAGAGACAGGGGAGACAGATACGCAGTATTTT.

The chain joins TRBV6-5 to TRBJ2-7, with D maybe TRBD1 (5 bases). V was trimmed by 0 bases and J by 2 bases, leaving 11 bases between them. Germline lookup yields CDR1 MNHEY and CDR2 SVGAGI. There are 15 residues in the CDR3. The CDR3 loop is CASSYSPGLTYEQYF. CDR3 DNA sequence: TGTGCCAGCAGTTACTCCCCAGGGCTTACCTACGAGCAGTACTTC.

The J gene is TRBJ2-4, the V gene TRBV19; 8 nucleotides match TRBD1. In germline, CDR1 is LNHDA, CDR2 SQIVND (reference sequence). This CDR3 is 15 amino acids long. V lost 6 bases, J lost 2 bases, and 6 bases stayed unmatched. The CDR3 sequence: CASRGTGGTKNIQYF. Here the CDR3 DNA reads TGTGCCAGTAGGGGGACAGGCGGTACCAAAAACATTCAGTACTTC.

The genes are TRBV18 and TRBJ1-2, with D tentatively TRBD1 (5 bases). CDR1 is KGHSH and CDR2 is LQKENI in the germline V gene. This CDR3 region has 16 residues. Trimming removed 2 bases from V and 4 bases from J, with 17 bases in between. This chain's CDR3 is CASSPSSAGSFYGYTF. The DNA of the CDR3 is TGTGCCAGCTCACCATCATCGGCAGGGAGCTTCTATGGCTACACCTTC.